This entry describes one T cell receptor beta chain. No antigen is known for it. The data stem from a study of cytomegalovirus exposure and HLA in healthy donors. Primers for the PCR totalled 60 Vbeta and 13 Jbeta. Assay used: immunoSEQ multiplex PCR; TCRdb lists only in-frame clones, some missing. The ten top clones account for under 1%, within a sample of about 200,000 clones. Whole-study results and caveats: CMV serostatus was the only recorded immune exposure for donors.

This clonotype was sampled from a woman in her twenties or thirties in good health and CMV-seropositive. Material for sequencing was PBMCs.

The CDR3 DNA sequence: TGTGCCAGCAGCTTAACCCCGACAGGGGAGTACGAGCAGTACTTC. This codes for CASSLTPTGEYEQYF. The chain combines TRBV7-6 with TRBJ2-7; 8 bases align to TRBD1. The V segment lost 2 bases and the J segment 4 bases; nucleotides outside the gene matches: 7. The germline V gene has CDR1 SGHVS and CDR2 FNYEAQ. The CDR3 is 15 residues long. Complete variable domain (other parts from reference TRBV7-6 and TRBJ2-7): GAGVSQSPRYKVTKRGQDVALRCDPISGHVSLYWYRQALGQGPEFLTYFNYEAQQDKSGLPNDRFSAERPEGSISTLTIQRTEQRDSAMYRCASSLTPTGEYEQYFGPGTRLTVT.